Listed below are T cell receptor beta chains from one sample, sequenced in a study of T cell responses to AZD1222 COVID-19 vaccine. The protocol was immunoSEQ multiplex PCR, while the TCRdb copy is restricted to in-frame clones and leaves out a portion. The profile shows some 140,000 clones, roughly 93% of them singletons. Sequences were derived from peripheral blood, sampled on day 0 of AZD1222 vaccination. All receptors derive from an adult in good health. The CDR3 runs from the conserved cysteine through the conserved F or W. A D gene is named only where the DNA matches it firmly. Clone size is shown for a subset of rows, as once, few, many or a class of expanded clone.

>TRBV11-3|NA|NA|TRBJ2-1
TGTGCCAGCAGCCTGGGTGGAGGGCTCGATGAGCAGTTCTTC
CASSLGGGLDEQFF
>TRBV5-8|NA|NA|TRBJ1-6
TGTGCCAGCAGCTTTGGCCGGAGGGGGAATTCACCCCTCCACTTT
CASSFGRRGNSPLHF
>TRBV5-1|NA|once|TRBJ2-5
TGCGCCAGCAGCTCCCAGGGACGTAGAGAGACCCAGTACTTC
CASSSQGRRETQYF
>TRBV19|TRBD2|NA|TRBJ2-2
TGTGCCAGTAGTAAGACTTTGGGCGGGAGGACGAACACCGGGGAGCTGTTTTTT
CASSKTLGGRTNTGELFF
>TRBV19|NA|once|TRBJ1-2
TGTGCCAGTAGTATTCATTCAGGGAACTATGGCTACACCTTC
CASSIHSGNYGYTF
>TRBV9|TRBD1|NA|TRBJ1-2
TGTGCCAGCAGCGCCTCGACAGGGGGGGCTAACTATGGCTACACCTTC
CASSASTGGANYGYTF
>TRBV12-3/TRBV12-4|NA|NA|TRBJ1-1
TGTGCCAGCAGCACTGATTGGACTGAAGCTTTCTTT
CASSTDWTEAFF
>TRBV5-1|NA|NA|TRBJ2-1
TGCGCCAGCAGCTTGGGTGCAGGGACCTACAATGAGCAGTTCTTC
CASSLGAGTYNEQFF
>TRBV27|NA|NA|TRBJ2-7
TGTACCAGCAGGGGTTCCGGGGGACACTACGAGCAGTACTTC
CTSRGSGGHYEQYF
>TRBV28|NA|NA|TRBJ2-5
TGTGCCAGCAGGTTCCAGGAGACCCAGTACTTC
CASRFQETQYF
>TRBV2|TRBD1|NA|TRBJ2-7
TGTGCCAGCAGCAGGGGGTACGAGCAGTACTTC
CASSRGYEQYF
>TRBV10-3|NA|few|TRBJ2-7
TGTGCCATCAGCCCGACAGAAATGACTAGCTCCTACGAGCAGTACTTC
CAISPTEMTSSYEQYF
>TRBV7-3|NA|NA|TRBJ1-1
TGTGCCAGCAGCCCTACTCCCGGCACTGAAGCTTTCTTT
CASSPTPGTEAFF
>TRBV27|NA|NA|TRBJ2-2
TGTGCCAGCAGTTCCACAGAATACACCGGGGAGCTGTTTTTT
CASSSTEYTGELFF
>TRBV2|NA|once|TRBJ1-5
TGTGCCAGCAGTGGACAGGAGGGGAGCAATCAGCCCCAGCATTTT
CASSGQEGSNQPQHF
>TRBV14|NA|NA|TRBJ2-1
TGTGCCAGCAGCCAAGGGAGGGAGCAGTTCTTC
CASSQGREQFF
>TRBV6-5|TRBD1|NA|TRBJ1-1
TGTGCCAGCAGGAAAACAGGGGAGGGCACTGAAGCTTTCTTT
CASRKTGEGTEAFF
>TRBV5-4|NA|once|TRBJ1-5
TGTGCCAGCAGCCCGGGCGGGGGCGGTCATCAGCCCCAGCATTTT
CASSPGGGGHQPQHF
>TRBV28|NA|NA|TRBJ2-2
TGTGCCAGCAGTTTAAGAGGGGGGGCCGGGGAGCTGTTTTTT
CASSLRGGAGELFF
>TRBV7-2|TRBD2|NA|TRBJ2-7
TGTGCCAGCAGTTGGACTAGCGGGAGTTACGAGCAGTACTTC
CASSWTSGSYEQYF
>TRBV7-2|NA|once|TRBJ2-3
TGTGCCAGCAGCTTCCGATTTTCCACAGATACGCAGTATTTT
CASSFRFSTDTQYF
>TRBV2|NA|few|TRBJ1-3
TGTGCCAGCAGTGAGCTGGGTAGCCCTGGAAACACCATATATTTT
CASSELGSPGNTIYF
>TRBV6-5|NA|NA|TRBJ2-7
TGTGCCAGCAGGGGCCCGGCGGATACCTACGAGCAGTACTTC
CASRGPADTYEQYF
>TRBV5-1|TRBD1|NA|TRBJ2-7
TGCGCCAGCAGCTTGGTGGCAGGGGGCCCCTACGAGCAGTACTTC
CASSLVAGGPYEQYF
>TRBV6-5|NA|NA|TRBJ1-5
TGTGCCAGCAGTTTAGGGAATCAGCCCCAGCATTTT
CASSLGNQPQHF
>TRBV6-2/TRBV6-3|NA|NA|TRBJ1-1
TGTGCCAGCAGTTTAACTCAGGAGCATGGTGAAGCTTTCTTT
CASSLTQEHGEAFF
>TRBV5-8|TRBD1|NA|TRBJ1-2
TGTGCCAGCAGCTTGGGGGGACAGGGGAACTATGGCTACACCTTC
CASSLGGQGNYGYTF
>TRBV11-3|TRBD2|NA|TRBJ2-2
TGTGCCAGCAGCCTCGGCCCCTTGGGGGGGACCGGGGAGCTGTTTTTT
CASSLGPLGGTGELFF
>TRBV27|NA|NA|TRBJ2-2
TGTGCCAGCACCATGTCGGGAGCATACACCGGGGAGCTGTTTTTT
CASTMSGAYTGELFF
>TRBV6-5|NA|NA|TRBJ1-1
TGTGCCAGCATCCGGACGGGGAACACTGAAGCTTTCTTT
CASIRTGNTEAFF
>TRBV6-5|TRBD2|few|TRBJ2-1
TGTGCCAGCAGCAGGGGAGCGGGAGGGCCGTACTTCTTC
CASSRGAGGPYFF
>TRBV7-9|NA|NA|TRBJ2-3
TGTGCCAGCAGCTTAGGGTCCGGCGATACGCAGTATTTT
CASSLGSGDTQYF
>TRBV7-2|NA|NA|TRBJ2-2
TGTGCCAGCAGCTTTCGGCAGGGCACCGGGGAGCTGTTTTTT
CASSFRQGTGELFF
>TRBV24-1|NA|NA|TRBJ2-1
TGTGCCACCAGTGATAGTGACTTTCGCTCCTACAATGAGCAGTTCTTC
CATSDSDFRSYNEQFF
>TRBV28|NA|NA|TRBJ1-2
TGTGCCAGCAGGGTCAGGAGTTTGAACTATGGCTACACCTTC
CASRVRSLNYGYTF
>TRBV29-1|NA|NA|TRBJ2-1
TGCAGCGTTGAAGGGGTTCCCGGGAATGAGCAGTTCTTC
CSVEGVPGNEQFF